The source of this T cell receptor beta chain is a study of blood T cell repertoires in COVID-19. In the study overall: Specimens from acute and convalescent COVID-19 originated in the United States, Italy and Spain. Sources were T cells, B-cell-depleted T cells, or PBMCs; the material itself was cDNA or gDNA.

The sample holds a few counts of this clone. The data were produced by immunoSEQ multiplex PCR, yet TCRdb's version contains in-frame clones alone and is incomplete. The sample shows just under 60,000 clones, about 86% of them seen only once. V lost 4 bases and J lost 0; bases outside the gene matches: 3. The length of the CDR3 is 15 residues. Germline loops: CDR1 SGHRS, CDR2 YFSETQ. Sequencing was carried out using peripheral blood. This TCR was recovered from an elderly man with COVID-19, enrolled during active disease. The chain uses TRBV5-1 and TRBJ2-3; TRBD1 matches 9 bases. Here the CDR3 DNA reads TGCGCCAGCAGCACCGGACAGGGGAGCACAGATACGCAGTATTTT. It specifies CASSTGQGSTDTQYF.